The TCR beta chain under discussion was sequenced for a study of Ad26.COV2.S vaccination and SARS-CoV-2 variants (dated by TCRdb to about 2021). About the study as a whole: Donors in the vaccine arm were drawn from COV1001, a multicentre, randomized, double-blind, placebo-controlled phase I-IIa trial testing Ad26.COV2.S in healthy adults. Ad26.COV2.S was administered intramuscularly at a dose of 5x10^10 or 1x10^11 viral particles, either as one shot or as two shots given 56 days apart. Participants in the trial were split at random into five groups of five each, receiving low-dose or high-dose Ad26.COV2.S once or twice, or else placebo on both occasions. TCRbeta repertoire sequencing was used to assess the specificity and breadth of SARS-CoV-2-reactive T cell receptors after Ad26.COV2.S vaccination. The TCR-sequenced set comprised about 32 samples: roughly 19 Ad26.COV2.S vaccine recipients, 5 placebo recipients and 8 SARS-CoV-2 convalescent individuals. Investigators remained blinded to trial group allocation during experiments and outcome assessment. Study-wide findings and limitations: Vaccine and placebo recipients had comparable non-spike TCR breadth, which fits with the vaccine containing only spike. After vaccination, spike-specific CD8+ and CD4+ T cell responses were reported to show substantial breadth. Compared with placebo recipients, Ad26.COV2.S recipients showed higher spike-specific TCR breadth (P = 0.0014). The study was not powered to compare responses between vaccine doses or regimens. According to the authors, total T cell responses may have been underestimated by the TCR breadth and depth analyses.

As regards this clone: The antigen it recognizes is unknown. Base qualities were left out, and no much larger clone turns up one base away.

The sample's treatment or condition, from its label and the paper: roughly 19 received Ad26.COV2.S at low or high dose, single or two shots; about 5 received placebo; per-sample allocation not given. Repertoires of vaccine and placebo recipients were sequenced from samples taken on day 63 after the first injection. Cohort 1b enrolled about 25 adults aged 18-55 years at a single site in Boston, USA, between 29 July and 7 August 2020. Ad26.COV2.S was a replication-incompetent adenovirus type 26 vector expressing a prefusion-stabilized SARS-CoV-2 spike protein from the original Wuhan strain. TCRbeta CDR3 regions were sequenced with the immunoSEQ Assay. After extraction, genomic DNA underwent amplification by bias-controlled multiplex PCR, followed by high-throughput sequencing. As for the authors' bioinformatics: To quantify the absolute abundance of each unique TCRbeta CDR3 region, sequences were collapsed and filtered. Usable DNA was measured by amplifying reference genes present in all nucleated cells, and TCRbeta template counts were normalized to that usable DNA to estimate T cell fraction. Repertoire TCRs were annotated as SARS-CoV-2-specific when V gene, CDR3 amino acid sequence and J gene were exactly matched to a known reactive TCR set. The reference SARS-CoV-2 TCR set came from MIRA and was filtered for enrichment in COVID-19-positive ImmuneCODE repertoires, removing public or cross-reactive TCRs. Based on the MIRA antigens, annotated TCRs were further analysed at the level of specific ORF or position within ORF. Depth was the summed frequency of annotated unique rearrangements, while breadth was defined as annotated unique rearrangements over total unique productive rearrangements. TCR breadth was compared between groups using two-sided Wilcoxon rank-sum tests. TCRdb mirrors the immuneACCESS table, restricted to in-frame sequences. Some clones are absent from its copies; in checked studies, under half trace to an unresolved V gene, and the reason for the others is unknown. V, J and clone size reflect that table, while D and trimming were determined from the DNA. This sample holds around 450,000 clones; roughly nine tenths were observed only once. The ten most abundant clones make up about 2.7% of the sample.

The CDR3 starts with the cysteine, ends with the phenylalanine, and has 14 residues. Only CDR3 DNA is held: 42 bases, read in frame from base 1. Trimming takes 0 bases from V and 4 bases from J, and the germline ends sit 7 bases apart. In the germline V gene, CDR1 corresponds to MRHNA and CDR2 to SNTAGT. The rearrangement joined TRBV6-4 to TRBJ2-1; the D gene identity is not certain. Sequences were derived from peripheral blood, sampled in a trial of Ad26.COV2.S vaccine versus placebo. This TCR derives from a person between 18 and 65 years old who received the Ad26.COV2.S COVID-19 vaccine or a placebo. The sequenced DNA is TGTGCCAGCAGTGACTCGGGCGGTTACAATGAGCAGTTCTTC. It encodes CASSDSGGYNEQFF.